This T cell receptor (beta chain) originates from a study of cytomegalovirus exposure and HLA in healthy donors. General study results and limits: The authors confirmed in vitro that a few CMV-associated chains were specific for CMV antigens.

There are 11 residues in the CDR3. CDR1 MNHNS and CDR2 SASEGT come from the germline V gene. The V segment lost 5 bases and the J segment 6 bases; nucleotides outside the gene matches: 1. PCR primers comprised 60 Vbeta and 13 Jbeta primers. Using immunoSEQ multiplex PCR, the repertoire was profiled, and TCRdb retains in-frame clones only, with some absent. The table lists roughly 120,000 clones, 82% of them singletons. As concerns this clone: Antigen unknown.

The material sequenced was PBMCs. The clonotype was recovered from a woman in her late teens or twenties in good health and CMV-seronegative. The chain joins TRBV6-1 to TRBJ2-7, with 7 positions matching TRBD2. Here the CDR3 reads CASSLAGEQYF. In nucleotides, the CDR3 is TGTGCCAGCAGTTTAGCGGGCGAGCAGTACTTC.